Listed below are T cell receptor beta chains from one sample, sequenced in a study of T cells in Graves' hyperthyroidism and ophthalmopathy. Via MiXCR, TCRdb re-called the multiplex PCR reads, giving one row per CDR3 protein. Of about 380,000 distinct CDR3 sequences in the sample, 13% are singletons; the top ten hold less than 25%. Sequencing was performed on blood. Receptor source: a young man with Graves' hyperthyroidism that later progressed to Graves' ophthalmopathy. The CDR3 runs from the conserved cysteine through the conserved F or W. D genes are given only for firm matches. The size entry is marked missing in some rows and otherwise reads once, few, many or a size class.

J gene	clone size	V gene	D gene	CDR3 DNA	CDR3 protein
TRBJ1-6	-	TRBV5-1	-	TGCGCCAGCAGCTTGGAGGGAGGGATTAATTCACCCCTCCACTTT	CASSLEGGINSPLHF
TRBJ2-7	few	TRBV20-1	TRBD1	TGCAGTGCTAGAGACCCCGGGACAGGGTCCTACGAGCAGTACTTC	CSARDPGTGSYEQYF
TRBJ2-7	few	TRBV13	TRBD1	TGTGCCAGCAGCCCCCGTGGGGGACAGGTCGAGCAGTACTTC	CASSPRGGQVEQYF
TRBJ1-3	many	TRBV25-1	-	TGTGCCAGCCACCTTCAAGTACAGCACTCTGGAAACACCATATATTTT	CASHLQVQHSGNTIYF
TRBJ2-4	-	TRBV12-3/TRBV12-4	TRBD1	TGTGCCAGCAGTTTTCAGGCAGGGGGAAACATTCAGTACTTC	CASSFQAGGNIQYF
TRBJ1-1	few	TRBV30	-	TGTGCCTGGAGTGTACACAGGGCCAAGGATTGGGCTGAAGCTTTCTTT	CAWSVHRAKDWAEAFF
TRBJ2-4	-	TRBV11-2	TRBD1	TGTGCCAGCAGCTCAATACAGGGGCCCAAAAACATTCAGTACTTC	CASSSIQGPKNIQYF
TRBJ1-1	few	TRBV9	-	TGTGCCAGCAGCGCATGGGAGGCTACGGGTAACACTGAAGCTTTCTTT	CASSAWEATGNTEAFF
TRBJ1-4	many	TRBV10-3	-	TGTGCCACCCAAAACCCAGGGGTCGGCGTTGCAACTAATGAAAAACTGTTTTTT	CATQNPGVGVATNEKLFF
TRBJ1-2	-	TRBV5-1	TRBD1	TGCGCCAGCAGCTTGGGGGGACAGGGGGCTCTTGGCTACACCTTC	CASSLGGQGALGYTF
TRBJ2-1	-	TRBV12-3/TRBV12-4	-	TGTGCCAGCAGTTTGGGGAATCACAATGAGCAGTTCTTC	CASSLGNHNEQFF
TRBJ2-5	many	TRBV28	TRBD2	TGTGCCAGCAGTCTCTGGACTAGCGGGGGCCAAGAGACCCAGTACTTC	CASSLWTSGGQETQYF
TRBJ1-1	few	TRBV9	-	TGTGCCAGCAGCGTAGCAGCGCAGAACACTGAAGCTTTCTTT	CASSVAAQNTEAFF
TRBJ2-5	-	TRBV7-6	-	TGTGCCAGCAGCTTCGGGGCCGGTGGAGCCCAGTACTTC	CASSFGAGGAQYF
TRBJ2-3	-	TRBV5-4	-	TGTGCCAGCAGCTTGTCGGCAGGCTTCACAGATACGCAGTATTTT	CASSLSAGFTDTQYF
TRBJ1-5	many	TRBV3-1	-	TGTGCCAGCAGCCAGGCCATGGATCAGCCCCAGCATTTT	CASSQAMDQPQHF
TRBJ1-3	many	TRBV7-2	-	TGTGCCAGCAGGACCGGGGGTAACTCTGGAAACACCATATATTTT	CASRTGGNSGNTIYF